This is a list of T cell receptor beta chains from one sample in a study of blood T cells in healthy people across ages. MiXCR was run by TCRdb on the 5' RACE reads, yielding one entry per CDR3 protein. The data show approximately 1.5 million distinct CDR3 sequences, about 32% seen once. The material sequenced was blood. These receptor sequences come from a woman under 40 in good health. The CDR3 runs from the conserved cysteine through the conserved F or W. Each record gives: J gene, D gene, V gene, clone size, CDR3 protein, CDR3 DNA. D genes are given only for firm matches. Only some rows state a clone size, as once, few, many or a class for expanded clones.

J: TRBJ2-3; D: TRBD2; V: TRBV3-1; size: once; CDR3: CASSQDILAGGHQDTQYF; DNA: TGTGCCAGCAGCCAAGATATTCTAGCGGGAGGGCATCAAGATACGCAGTATTTT
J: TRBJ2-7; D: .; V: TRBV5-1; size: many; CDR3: CASRGGDYEQYF; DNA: TGCGCCAGCAGAGGAGGAGACTACGAGCAGTACTTC
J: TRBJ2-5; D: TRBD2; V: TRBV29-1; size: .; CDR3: CSVVRGVQETQYF; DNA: TGCAGCGTTGTGCGGGGGGTCCAAGAGACCCAGTACTTC
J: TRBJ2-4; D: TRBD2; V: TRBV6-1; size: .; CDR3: CASLGRNIQYF; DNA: TGTGCCAGCCTCGGGAGGAACATTCAGTACTTC
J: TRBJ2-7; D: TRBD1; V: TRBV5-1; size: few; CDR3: CASSLQGQASYEQYF; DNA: TGCGCCAGCAGCTTACAGGGACAGGCCTCCTACGAGCAGTACTTC
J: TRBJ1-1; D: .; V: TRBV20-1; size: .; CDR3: CSAREGTAGETEAFF; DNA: TGCAGTGCTAGAGAGGGGACCGCCGGTGAAACTGAAGCTTTCTTT
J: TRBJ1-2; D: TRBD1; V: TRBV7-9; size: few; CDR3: CASSLGTAIYGYTF; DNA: TGTGCCAGCAGCCTTGGGACAGCGATCTATGGCTACACCTTC
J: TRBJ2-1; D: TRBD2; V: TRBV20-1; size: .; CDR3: CSARGSGRLIHEQFF; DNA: TGCAGTGCTAGAGGAAGCGGGAGATTAATACATGAGCAGTTCTTC
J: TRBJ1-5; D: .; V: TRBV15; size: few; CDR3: CATSTTANQPQHF; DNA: TGTGCCACCAGCACCACAGCAAATCAGCCCCAGCATTTT
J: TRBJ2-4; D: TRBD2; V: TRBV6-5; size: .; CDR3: CASSPGTSGRKNIQYF; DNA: TGTGCCAGCAGTCCCGGGACTAGCGGGCGCAAAAACATTCAGTACTTC
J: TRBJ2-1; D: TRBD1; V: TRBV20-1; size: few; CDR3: CSAGTGTYNEQFF; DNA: TGCAGTGCCGGGACAGGGACCTACAATGAGCAGTTCTTC
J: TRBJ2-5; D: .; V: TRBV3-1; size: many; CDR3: CASSLLKLETQYF; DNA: TGTGCCAGCAGCCTACTAAAGTTGGAGACCCAGTACTTC
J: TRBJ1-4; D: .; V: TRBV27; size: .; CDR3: CASRRGAGEELFF; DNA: TGTGCCAGCAGGAGAGGGGCGGGGGAAGAACTGTTTTTT
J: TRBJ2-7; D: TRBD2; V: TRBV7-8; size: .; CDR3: CASSARPVTSVYEQYF; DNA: TGTGCCAGCAGCGCAAGGCCGGTGACTAGCGTTTACGAGCAGTACTTC
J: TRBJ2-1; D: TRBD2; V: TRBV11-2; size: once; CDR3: CASSSTSGPSCNEQFF; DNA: TGTGCCAGCAGCTCCACTAGCGGACCTTCCTGCAATGAGCAGTTCTTC
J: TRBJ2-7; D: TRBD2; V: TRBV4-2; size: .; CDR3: CASSQTGLAGGNEQYF; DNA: TGTGCCAGCAGCCAAACCGGACTAGCGGGGGGTAACGAGCAGTACTTC
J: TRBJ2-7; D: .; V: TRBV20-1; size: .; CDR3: CSAQRPEHPGEQYF; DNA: TGTAGTGCCCAACGGCCAGAGCACCCGGGCGAGCAGTACTTC
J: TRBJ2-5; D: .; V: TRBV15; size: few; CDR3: CATGGGYQETQYF; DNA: TGTGCCACCGGTGGGGGGTACCAAGAGACCCAGTACTTC
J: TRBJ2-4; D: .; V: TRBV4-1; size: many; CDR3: CASSQDRVGRGTKNIQYF; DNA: TGCGCCAGCAGCCAAGATCGGGTCGGGAGAGGGACCAAAAACATTCAGTACTTC
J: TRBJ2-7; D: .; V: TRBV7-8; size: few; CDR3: CASSPNPAGQFNEQYF; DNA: TGTGCCAGCAGCCCAAACCCGGCAGGGCAGTTCAACGAGCAGTACTTC
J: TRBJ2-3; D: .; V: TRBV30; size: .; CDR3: CAWSAGASSTDTQYF; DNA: TGTGCCTGGAGTGCTGGGGCGTCTAGCACAGATACGCAGTATTTT
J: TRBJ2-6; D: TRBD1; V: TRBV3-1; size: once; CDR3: CASSPFGTGAGANVLTF; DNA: TGTGCCAGCAGCCCCTTCGGGACAGGGGCCGGGGCCAACGTCCTGACTTTC
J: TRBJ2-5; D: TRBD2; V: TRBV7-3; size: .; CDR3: CASSLRGGVRETQYF; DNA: TGTGCCAGCAGCTTACGTGGGGGGGTCCGGGAGACCCAGTACTTC
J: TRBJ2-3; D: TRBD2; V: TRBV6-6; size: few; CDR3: CASSHTLAGGTDTQYF; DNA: TGTGCCAGCAGCCACACACTAGCGGGGGGCACAGATACGCAGTATTTT
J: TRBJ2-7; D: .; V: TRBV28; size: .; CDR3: CASSAATRSQYF; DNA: TGTGCCAGCAGTGCGGCTACTAGATCGCAGTACTTC
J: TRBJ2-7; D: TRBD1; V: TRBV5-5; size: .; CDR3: CASSEGTGEFYEQYF; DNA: TGTGCCAGCAGCGAGGGGACAGGGGAATTCTACGAGCAGTACTTC
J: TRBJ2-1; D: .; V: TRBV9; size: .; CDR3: CASSKANNEQFF; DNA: TGTGCCAGCAGTAAGGCGAACAATGAGCAGTTCTTC
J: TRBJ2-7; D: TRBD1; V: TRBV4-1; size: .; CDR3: CASSLSSGQGSSEQYF; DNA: TGCGCCAGCAGCCTATCATCGGGACAGGGATCCTCCGAGCAGTACTTC
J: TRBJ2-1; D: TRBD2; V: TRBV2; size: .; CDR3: CASSSRRGGGNEQFF; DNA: TGTGCCAGCAGTTCCAGGCGGGGGGGCGGCAATGAGCAGTTCTTC
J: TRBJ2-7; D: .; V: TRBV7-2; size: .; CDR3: CASSLIGFSYEQYF; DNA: TGTGCCAGCAGCTTAATAGGTTTCTCCTACGAGCAGTACTTC
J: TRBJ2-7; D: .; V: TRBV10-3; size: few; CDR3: CASRKTGYEQYF; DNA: TGTGCCTCAAGGAAGACAGGCTACGAGCAGTACTTC
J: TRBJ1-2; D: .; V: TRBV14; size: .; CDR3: CASSQTLGSNYGYTF; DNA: TGTGCCAGCAGCCAAACCCTGGGTTCTAACTATGGCTACACCTTC
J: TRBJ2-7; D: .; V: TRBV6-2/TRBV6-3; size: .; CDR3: CASSTLLVSEQYF; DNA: TGTGCCAGCAGTACCTTACTAGTTTCCGAGCAGTACTTC
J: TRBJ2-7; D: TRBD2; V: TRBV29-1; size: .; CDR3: CSVEREPSYEQYF; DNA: TGCAGCGTCGAGCGGGAGCCTTCCTACGAGCAGTACTTC
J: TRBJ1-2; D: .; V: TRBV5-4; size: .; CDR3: CASSSRGGPNYGYTF; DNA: TGTGCCAGCAGCTCCCGTGGAGGGCCTAACTATGGCTACACCTTC
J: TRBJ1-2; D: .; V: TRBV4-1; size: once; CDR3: CASGQLLVRQVDYGYTF; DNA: TGCGCCAGCGGCCAACTCCTCGTTCGACAGGTAGACTATGGCTACACCTTC